This T cell receptor beta chain appears in the sequencing data of a study of CD8 T cells in ankylosing spondylitis. The study's findings and limits: In ankylosing spondylitis blood, a motif of 7 to 9 highly homologous TCR beta variants appeared characteristic.

MiXCR, run by TCRdb on the 5' RACE reads, gives a single entry per CDR3 protein. The sample includes 220,000 or so distinct CDR3 sequences, 8% to 11% seen only once; the top ten take around a fifth. V gave up 5 bases and J gave up 1 base, with 18 bases separating them. The CDR3 spans 16 residues. The sample holds many counts of this clonotype. The antigen is not known. The receptor's source is a male donor with ankylosing spondylitis or in good health (not recorded which). Sequencing used blood, either unsorted or a sorted T cell fraction (not recorded which). The V call is TRBV12-3 or TRBV12-4, the J call TRBJ2-7; D gene uncertain. The CDR3 bases are TGTGCCAGCAGTCGCCGTTTGGTGTTGGGTTCCTACGAGCAGTACTTC. Encoded protein: CASSRRLVLGSYEQYF.